These T cell receptor beta chains were read from a single sample in a study of PD-1 blockade in mismatch repair-deficient tumors. Only in-frame clones appear in the TCRdb table, and some are missing; sequencing was by immunoSEQ multiplex PCR. This table has 15,000 to 20,000 clones, approximately 88% appearing once. Sequenced material: PBMCs, taken before pembrolizumab treatment. The source of these receptors is an adult with mismatch repair-deficient cancer. The CDR3 runs from the conserved cysteine through the conserved F or W. A D gene is named only where the DNA matches it firmly. Some rows mark clone size as missing; the rest say once, few, many or name a class of expanded clone.

J	size	D	V	DNA	CDR3
TRBJ2-7	.	.	TRBV27	TGTGCCAGCAGTTTATCCGGCGGGGACCATTCCTACGAGCAGTACTTC	CASSLSGGDHSYEQYF
TRBJ2-7	.	TRBD2	TRBV23-1	TGCGCCAGCAGTCAATCCCCTGACCTGGATAGCGGGATCTACGAGCAGTACTTC	CASSQSPDLDSGIYEQYF
TRBJ1-1	.	TRBD1	TRBV7-6	TGTGCCAGCAGCCTCCTAGGGACAGGCGAAGCTTTCTTT	CASSLLGTGEAFF
TRBJ2-7	.	.	TRBV11-2	TGTGCCAGCAGCCTCCCGGGAAGACGCTACGAGCAGTACTTC	CASSLPGRRYEQYF
TRBJ1-1	few	.	TRBV6-5	TGTGCCAGCAGTTACTCGGGGGGGGTGAACACTGAAGCTTTCTTT	CASSYSGGVNTEAFF
TRBJ1-2	.	.	TRBV5-1	TGCGCCAGCAGCCCGACGGCGGGAAGTAACTATGGCTACACCTTC	CASSPTAGSNYGYTF
TRBJ1-1	few	.	TRBV21-1	TGTGCCAGCAGCAAAGACAGGGTGAACACTGAAGCTTTCTTT	CASSKDRVNTEAFF
TRBJ2-3	.	TRBD1	TRBV19	TGTGCCAGTAGTATCGGGCTCAACAGGGGGCGTCTGGATACGCAGTATTTT	CASSIGLNRGRLDTQYF
TRBJ2-1	.	.	TRBV7-2	TGTGCCAGCCGCTTTATGCGGGCCCCTAATTGGAATGAGCAGTTCTTC	CASRFMRAPNWNEQFF
TRBJ2-3	few	TRBD2	TRBV29-1	TGCAGCGTTGAAGAGACTAGCGGGTACACAGATACGCAGTATTTT	CSVEETSGYTDTQYF
TRBJ2-6	.	.	TRBV30	TGTGCCTGGATCTCTGGGGCCAACGTCCTGACTTTC	CAWISGANVLTF
TRBJ1-1	.	.	TRBV5-6	TGTGCCAGCAGCTTGGATTGGAGGAGAGGCACTGAAGCTTTCTTT	CASSLDWRRGTEAFF
TRBJ1-1	.	TRBD1	TRBV19	TGTGCCAGTAGTGACAGGGGGCCTAACACTGAAGCTTTCTTT	CASSDRGPNTEAFF
TRBJ2-2	.	.	TRBV19	TGTGCCAGTAGTAATCAGCACTACACCGGGGAGCTGTTTTTT	CASSNQHYTGELFF
TRBJ2-1	.	.	TRBV2	TGTGCCAGCAGTGAAGGAAGGGGGACCGATGAGCAGTTCTTC	CASSEGRGTDEQFF
TRBJ2-7	.	.	TRBV11-2	TGTGCCAGCAGCTTAGTAGGAGTCACGATCTACGAGCAGTACTTC	CASSLVGVTIYEQYF
TRBJ2-7	.	.	TRBV28	TGTGCCAGCAGCCCACGCCCGTTACGGGAGTTCTCCTACGAGCAGTACTTC	CASSPRPLREFSYEQYF
TRBJ1-4	once	.	TRBV15	TGTGCCACCAGCTTATCAGGGTTGAAAGACTCAACTAATGAAAAACTGTTTTTT	CATSLSGLKDSTNEKLFF
TRBJ2-6	.	.	TRBV9	TGTGCCAGCAGTGCTACTGGGGCCAACGTCCTGACTTTC	CASSATGANVLTF
TRBJ2-2	.	.	TRBV9	TGTGCCAGCAGCGTATGGCCCCGGGGCTCCCTCACCGGGGAGCTGTTTTTT	CASSVWPRGSLTGELFF
TRBJ1-4	.	.	TRBV28	TGTGCCAGCAGTGCTGGCGAAAAACTGTTTTTT	CASSAGEKLFF
TRBJ1-4	.	.	TRBV6-1	TGTGCCAGCAGTGAAGCTCAGGCGTTTACTTATGAAAAACTGTTTTTT	CASSEAQAFTYEKLFF
TRBJ2-7	few	TRBD1	TRBV7-6	TGTGCCAGCAGTCCGGGACAGGGGGGCTACGAGCAGTACTTC	CASSPGQGGYEQYF
TRBJ2-1	.	TRBD2	TRBV15	TGTGCCACCAGCAGAGTAGCGGGAGGACACGCTGAGCAGTTCTTC	CATSRVAGGHAEQFF
TRBJ1-1	.	.	TRBV10-2	TGCGCCAGCAGAGCTCAGGTGGCCGCTGAAGCTTTCTTT	CASRAQVAAEAFF
TRBJ1-1	.	TRBD1	TRBV19	TGTGCCAGTAGTCCGGGACAGGGGGGAACTGAAGCTTTCTTT	CASSPGQGGTEAFF
TRBJ2-3	.	.	TRBV13	TGTGCCAGCAGCTTGGGGCCGGCGGATACGCAGTATTTT	CASSLGPADTQYF
TRBJ1-1	.	TRBD1	TRBV4-1	TGCGCCAGCAGCCAACTCACACTCATACAGGGGCCGGGGACTGAAGCTTTCTTT	CASSQLTLIQGPGTEAFF
TRBJ1-5	medium-sized	.	TRBV6-1	TGTGCCAGCAGTGAAGCTGCAGGGGGCAATCAGCCCCAGCATTTT	CASSEAAGGNQPQHF
TRBJ2-7	.	.	TRBV29-1	TGCAGCGTTGGCGCTAGTTCCTCCTACGAGCAGTACTTC	CSVGASSSYEQYF
TRBJ2-7	.	.	TRBV6-5	TGTGCCAGCAGCCGTCGAGGGGTCGAGCAGTACTTC	CASSRRGVEQYF
TRBJ1-2	.	.	TRBV10-3	TGTGCCATCAGGGAAGCAGGGAGCGACTATGGCTACACCTTC	CAIREAGSDYGYTF
TRBJ2-3	.	.	TRBV6-6	TGTGCCAGCAGGGCCAAAATTCTAAGCACAGATACGCAGTATTTT	CASRAKILSTDTQYF
TRBJ2-3	medium-sized	TRBD2	TRBV5-1	TGCGCCAGCAGCTGGGGGACTAGCGGGACTAGCACAGATACGCAGTATTTT	CASSWGTSGTSTDTQYF
TRBJ2-7	.	.	TRBV30	TGTGCCTGGAGTTCGGGAAGACTAACCTACGAGCAGTACTTC	CAWSSGRLTYEQYF
TRBJ1-1	.	.	TRBV28	TGTGCCAGCAGTTTGCGCAGGGTGAACACTGAAGCTTTCTTT	CASSLRRVNTEAFF
TRBJ2-5	.	.	TRBV27	TGTGCCAGCAGTCTATACTCCGACACGGCTGAGACCCAGTACTTC	CASSLYSDTAETQYF
TRBJ1-2	.	.	TRBV11-2	TGTGCCAGCAGCCAACAGGGTGACCTCTACTATGGCTACACCTTC	CASSQQGDLYYGYTF
TRBJ2-1	.	TRBD2	TRBV28	TGTGCCAGCACCCGAGTGGGACTAGCGGGAGGGACTAACAATGAGCAGTTCTTC	CASTRVGLAGGTNNEQFF
TRBJ2-5	.	.	TRBV19	TGTGCCAGTAGTATGGTTGGGAGAGGGGAGACCCAGTACTTC	CASSMVGRGETQYF
TRBJ1-2	.	.	TRBV5-4	TGTGCCAGCAGCTTAAAGGGGTCCTATGGCTACACCTTC	CASSLKGSYGYTF
TRBJ2-5	.	.	TRBV28	TGTGCCAGCAGTTCAGGGGATCGGGAGACCCAGTACTTC	CASSSGDRETQYF
TRBJ2-7	.	.	TRBV7-3	TGTGCCAGCAGCCCCCCCTCCTACGAGCAGTACTTC	CASSPPSYEQYF
TRBJ2-3	.	.	TRBV27	TGTGCCAGCAGTTTGGCTAGAGGCGGACCAGATACGCAGTATTTT	CASSLARGGPDTQYF
TRBJ2-7	once	.	TRBV28	TGTGCCAGCAGTGAATTGGGGAGACGCTACGAGCAGTACTTC	CASSELGRRYEQYF
TRBJ2-1	.	.	TRBV25-1	TGTGCCGGGGGCGGGGAATCCTACAATGAGCAGTTCTTC	CAGGGESYNEQFF
TRBJ1-4	.	.	TRBV4-2	TGTGCCAGCAGCCAAGACACAGCTAATGAAAAACTGTTTTTT	CASSQDTANEKLFF
TRBJ2-1	once	TRBD1	TRBV5-1	TGCGCCAGCAGCTCCTCCGGGACAGCCTACAATGAGCAGTTCTTC	CASSSSGTAYNEQFF